This record concerns one TCR beta chain sequence. Its antigen is still unknown. Primers: 60 Vbeta forward and 13 Jbeta reverse. Only in-frame clones appear in the TCRdb table, and some are missing; sequencing was by immunoSEQ multiplex PCR. The repertoire table contains 100,000 to 150,000 clones. This entry comes from a study of cytomegalovirus exposure and HLA in healthy donors. General study points: In a later analysis, fewer than 20,000 TCR beta sequences were associated with HLA alleles at 0.05 false discovery rate.

CDR3 length: 15 residues. CDR1 and CDR2 (germline): KGHSH, LQKENI. The J segment lost 3 bases and the V segment lost 3 bases, leaving 3 bases of the junction unmatched. The specimen was PBMCs. The receptor comes from a man younger than 35 in good health and CMV-seronegative. V gene TRBV18 combines with J gene TRBJ2-3; the match to TRBD2 covers 10 bases. In DNA form, the CDR3 reads TGTGCCAGCTCACCTCCGGGACTAGCGACAGATACGCAGTATTTT. Residues: CASSPPGLATDTQYF. Combining the CDR3 with reference TRBV18 and TRBJ2-3 gives the whole variable domain NAGVMQNPRHLVRRRGQEARLRCSPMKGHSHVYWYRQLPEEGLKFMVYLQKENIIDESGMPKERFSAEFPKEGPSILRIQQVVRGDSAAYFCASSPPGLATDTQYFGPGTRLTVL.